Each of the 26 T cell receptor beta chains below was sequenced from the same sample in a study of cytomegalovirus exposure and HLA in healthy donors. The PCR made use of 60 Vbeta and 13 Jbeta primers. Using immunoSEQ multiplex PCR, the repertoire was profiled, and TCRdb retains in-frame clones only, with some absent. Here the sample spans 89,000 or so clones, about four fifths being singletons. The sample comprised PBMCs. Receptors originate from a woman aged 18-30 years in good health and CMV-seropositive.

This sequence joins TRBV5-6 and TRBJ2-1; 7 nucleotides line up with TRBD2. Looked up from germline, CDR1 is SGHDT and CDR2 is YYEEEE. This CDR3 contains 15 residues. V lost 4 bases to trimming and J lost 3 bases; unmatched junction nucleotides: 7. The CDR3 bases are TGTGCCAGCAGCCTGTGGCGGGGGAACTACAATGAGCAGTTCTTC. It translates to CASSLWRGNYNEQFF.

The gene calls are TRBV25-1 and TRBJ2-3; D ambiguous. The CDR3 extends over 11 amino acids. CDR1 MGHDK and CDR2 SYGVNS come from the germline V gene. Trimming removed 3 bases from V and 5 bases from J, with 3 bases in between. In nucleotides, the CDR3 is TGTGCCAGCAGTGATAGAGATACGCAGTATTTT. Its protein is CASSDRDTQYF.

CDR3 in amino acids: CASSPGGLTDTQYF. DNA of the CDR3: TGTGCCAGCAGCCCCGGTGGGCTCACAGATACGCAGTATTTT. This chain joins TRBV9 and TRBJ2-3, with no clear D. Trimming pared 4 bases from V and 2 bases from J, leaving 11 bases between. This CDR3 has 14 residues. From germline, CDR1 is SGDLS and CDR2 YYNGEE.

This clone showed up just once. The chain joins TRBV30 to TRBJ1-6; 8 nucleotides agree with TRBD1. Germline V gives CDR1 GTSNPN, CDR2 SVGIG (reference sequence). The CDR3 is made up of 14 amino acids. V was pared by 2 bases and J by 6 bases, with 3 bases of the junction left unmatched. CDR3 DNA sequence: TGTGCCTGGAGTATCGGACAGGGTAATTCACCCCTCCACTTT. Amino acids: CAWSIGQGNSPLHF.

In DNA, the CDR3 is TGTGCCAGCAGTTCAGAAACGAAGGGAACGGGACAGGTCAATCAGCCCCAGCATTTT. Its protein product is CASSSETKGTGQVNQPQHF. The chain uses TRBV28 and TRBJ1-5, with 8 bases fitting TRBD1. Germline CDR1 reads MDHEN; CDR2 reads SYDVKM. After removal of 4 bases from V and 3 bases from J, the junction contained 17 bases not matched to a gene. The CDR3 covers 19 residues.

The gene calls are TRBV30 and TRBJ2-1; the match to TRBD2 covers 13 bases. The CDR3 contains 19 residues. The trim removed 1 base at V and 1 base at J, leaving 10 bases unmatched. CDR1 GTSNPN and CDR2 SVGIG come from the germline V gene (reference sequence). CDR3 coding DNA: TGTGCCTGGAGTGACCCGGGACTAGCGGGAATGGGGTCCTACAATGAGCAGTTCTTC. Translated, it gives CAWSDPGLAGMGSYNEQFF.

V and J are TRBV5-4 and TRBJ1-2; D is possibly TRBD1 (5 bases). The CDR3 is 14 amino acids. V was trimmed by 0 bases and J by 12 bases, leaving 18 bases between them. CDR1 and CDR2 (germline): SGHNT, YYREEE (reference sequence). The CDR3 DNA sequence: TGTGCCAGCAGCTTGGACAGGCCGCTTCTCGGTAACACCTTC. It codes for CASSLDRPLLGNTF. The full variable domain, with the rest looked up from reference TRBV5-4 and TRBJ1-2, is ETGVTQSPTHLIKTRGQQVTLRCSSQSGHNTVSWYQQALGQGPQFIFQYYREEENGRGNFPPRFSGLQFPNYSSELNVNALELDDSALYLCASSLDRPLLGNTFGSGTRLTVV.

The rearrangement joins TRBV19 to TRBJ1-3; 8 nucleotides agree with TRBD1. This CDR3 contains 13 residues. Germline CDR1 reads LNHDA; CDR2 reads SQIVND (reference sequence). The ends lost 5 bases at V and 7 bases at J; junction bases unmatched: 4. This chain's CDR3 is CASSADRENTIYF. The CDR3 DNA follows: TGTGCCAGTAGTGCGGACAGGGAGAACACCATATATTTT.

This sequence joins TRBV5-6 and TRBJ2-7, with 8 bases that match TRBD1. Trimming removed 3 bases from V and 1 base from J; junction bases left unmatched: 3. CDR1 SGHDT and CDR2 YYEEEE come from the germline V gene. The CDR3 consists of 14 residues. The CDR3 DNA reads as TGTGCCAGCAGCTCAGACAGGGGATCCTACGAGCAGTACTTC. Its translation is CASSSDRGSYEQYF.

The chain combines TRBV27 with TRBJ2-5; 7 bases agree with TRBD2. Germline V lookup: CDR1 MNHEY, CDR2 SMNVEV (reference sequence). CDR3 length: 16 residues. The J segment lost 5 bases and the V segment lost 3 bases, leaving 12 bases of the junction unmatched. The CDR3, as DNA: TGTGCCAGCAGTTTTGTGGGGCGGGGAGGGAGGGAGACCCAGTACTTC. Its translation: CASSFVGRGGRETQYF.

The chain links TRBV4-1 to TRBJ2-1, with TRBD2 identical over 10 bases. The CDR3 sequence is 17 residues long. J lost 5 bases, V lost 4 bases, and 11 bases had no gene match. Germline lookup yields CDR1 MGHRA and CDR2 YSYEKL. CDR3 bases: TGCGCCAGCAGCCGATGGACTAGCGGCCAGCCCAACAATGAGCAGTTCTTC. Residues: CASSRWTSGQPNNEQFF.

The rearrangement joins TRBV2 to TRBJ1-4, with D unclear. The germline V gene encodes CDR1 SNHLY and CDR2 FYNNEI. Trimming took off 1 base at V and 5 bases at J, with 17 bases between the two ends. The CDR3 loop spans 17 amino acids. CDR3 sequence: CASSEVEDYGINEKLFF. The CDR3 DNA follows: TGTGCCAGCAGTGAAGTAGAGGACTACGGAATAAATGAAAAACTGTTTTTT.

The gene calls are TRBV5-1 and TRBJ2-1; TRBD2 might be the D (5 bases). CDR3 length equals 14 residues. Trimming cost V 2 bases and J 0 bases, with 6 bases left between them. Germline CDR1 SGHRS, CDR2 YFSETQ. In DNA form, the CDR3 reads TGCGCCAGCAGCTTACGGGACTCCTACAATGAGCAGTTCTTC. It encodes CASSLRDSYNEQFF.

V usage is TRBV2 and J usage is TRBJ2-2; 13 nucleotides line up with TRBD2. V dropped 4 bases and J dropped 0; count of bases not matched to a gene: 5. This CDR3 region has 18 residues. Germline CDR1 is SNHLY and CDR2 is FYNNEI. The DNA of the CDR3 is TGTGCCAGCAGTGTGGGGACTAGCGGGAAAACGAACACCGGGGAGCTGTTTTTT. Translating gives CASSVGTSGKTNTGELFF.

The rearrangement uses TRBV10-3 and TRBJ2-2; D might be TRBD2 (6 bases). The CDR3 length is 17 residues. Germline V lookup: CDR1 ENHRY, CDR2 SYGVKD. V lost 4 bases and J lost 4, with 19 bases in between. As DNA, the CDR3 is TGTGCCATCAGTGTCGGTTGGTCGGGAGTGTCCACCGGGGAGCTGTTTTTT. Translating gives CAISVGWSGVSTGELFF.

This clone was counted only a few times. The gene calls are TRBV30 and TRBJ1-5; D gene uncertain. This CDR3 comprises 13 residues. Germline V lookup: CDR1 GTSNPN, CDR2 SVGIG (reference sequence). V dropped 0 bases and J dropped 11 bases, with 14 bases sitting between them. The CDR3 DNA sequence: TGTGCCTGGAGTGTAAATCAGATCACGTCCCAGCATTTT. It is translated as CAWSVNQITSQHF.

The sample holds one count of this clone. The rearrangement uses TRBV7-9 and TRBJ2-7; no firm D call. The CDR3 totals 15 residues. V dropped 5 bases and J dropped 1 base, with 15 bases sitting between them. The germline gives CDR1 SEHNR, CDR2 FQNEAQ (reference sequence). In DNA form, the CDR3 reads TGTGCCAGCAGCCCCCAAGGAGTCGGTTCCTACGAGCAGTACTTC. This translates into CASSPQGVGSYEQYF.

A few counts support this clone. A read error may account for a junction end that differs from germline. This chain connects TRBV7-7 to TRBJ2-5; 8 nucleotides agree with TRBD1. CDR3 length equals 14 residues. Germline lookup yields CDR1 SSHAT and CDR2 FNYEAQ (reference sequence). CDR3 in amino acids: CASSDSRGLETQYF. The CDR3 coding sequence is TGTGCTAGCAGCGACTCCAGGGGGCTCGAGACCCAGTACTTC.

In its sample, this clone was seen a few times. The V gene is TRBV4-1, the J gene TRBJ2-2; TRBD1 might be the D (5 bases). V was cut by 1 base and J by 3 bases, with 12 bases left in between. Germline V gene sequence: CDR1 MGHRA, CDR2 YSYEKL. This CDR3 has 16 residues. CDR3 nucleotides: TGCGCCAGCAGCCAAGTTACAGGCCCGTACACCGGGGAGCTGTTTTTT. Translation gives CASSQVTGPYTGELFF.

This clone occurred once. The chain employs TRBV7-2 and TRBJ1-2; 9 nucleotides agree with TRBD1. With V trimmed by 3 bases and J by 6 bases, 2 bases remained unmatched. From germline, CDR1 is SGHTA and CDR2 FQGNSA. The CDR3 sequence is 13 residues long. CDR3 sequence (DNA): TGTGCCAGCAGCTTTACAGGGGGCAATGGCTACACCTTC. It codes for CASSFTGGNGYTF.

The chain links TRBV29-1 to TRBJ2-6; D possibly corresponds to TRBD2 (6 bases). Between the trimmed V and J ends, which lost 4 bases and 0 bases, there was a span of 13 bases. CDR1 is SQVTM, CDR2 ANQGSEA, per germline. The CDR3 totals 16 residues. CDR3 coding DNA: TGCAGCGTTGGGGGGGACCCCAGCTCTGGGGCCAACGTCCTGACTTTC. Amino acids: CSVGGDPSSGANVLTF.

J is TRBJ1-1 and V is TRBV27; perhaps TRBD1 as D (5 bases). V was clipped by 3 bases and J by 1 base, with 12 bases between them. Germline V gene sequence: CDR1 MNHEY, CDR2 SMNVEV (reference sequence). This CDR3 contains 15 residues. The chain's CDR3 is CASSFIGQGNTEAFF. The CDR3, as DNA: TGTGCCAGCAGTTTTATCGGGCAGGGGAACACTGAAGCTTTCTTT.

The chain employs TRBV5-1 and TRBJ2-3, with 8 nucleotides matching TRBD2. The junction had 10 bases not matched to a gene; V was cut back by 0 bases and J by 4 bases. Germline V lookup: CDR1 SGHRS, CDR2 YFSETQ. CDR3 length: 17 amino acids. The CDR3 DNA sequence: TGCGCCAGCAGCTTGGGAGTGGCGGGGGGCACCCCAGATACGCAGTATTTT. Its protein product is CASSLGVAGGTPDTQYF.

This chain uses TRBV9 with TRBJ2-3, with D unclear. This CDR3 region has 13 residues. CDR1 and CDR2 from the germline V gene are SGDLS and YYNGEE. V gave up 1 base and J gave up 0 bases, with 3 bases separating them. CDR3 residues: CASSVSSTDTQYF. In DNA, the CDR3 is TGTGCCAGCAGCGTATCTAGCACAGATACGCAGTATTTT.

The chain couples TRBV28 to TRBJ1-5, with TRBD1 matching over 9 bases. The V segment lost 3 bases and the J segment 9 bases; nucleotides outside the gene matches: 9. In germline, CDR1 is MDHEN, CDR2 SYDVKM. The CDR3 totals 15 residues. In DNA form, the CDR3 reads TGTGCCAGCAGTTTGGGACAGGGAGGTTATCGGCCCCAGCATTTT. This encodes CASSLGQGGYRPQHF.

V and J are TRBV27 and TRBJ1-4, with 9 bases fitting TRBD1. This CDR3 comprises 15 residues. J gave up 8 bases and V 4 bases, and 8 bases lay outside the gene matches. Germline assignment: CDR1 MNHEY and CDR2 SMNVEV (reference sequence). CDR3 loop: CASSYLQGAGEKLFF. DNA of the CDR3: TGTGCCAGCAGTTACCTACAGGGGGCAGGGGAAAAACTGTTTTTT.